This T cell receptor (beta chain) was profiled in a study of T-cell memory formation after mild COVID-19. At the level of the study: Largely, the TCR clusters proved donor specific.

General observations from the study: The authors did not confirm SARS-CoV-2 specificity of second-wave clones peaking day 37. Clones shrinking between day 15 and 85 showed a balanced CD4/CD8 split, and those that grew later tilted toward CD4+.

Germline CDR1 is ENHRY and CDR2 is SYGVKD. V was trimmed by 3 bases and J by 7 bases, leaving 12 bases between them. This CDR3 comprises 14 residues. Constant-segment primers served in 5'RACE that generated TCR alpha and TCR beta cDNA libraries bearing sample barcodes and UMIs. Via MiXCR, TCRdb re-called the 5' RACE reads, giving one row per CDR3 protein. The sample holds about 290,000 distinct CDR3 sequences, around 15% seen once. This clonotype has only a few counts. Its target is not known. This clonotype was sampled from a man aged 18 to 30 who had mild COVID-19 (a few samples of this study predate the infection). Cell type and time point are not known. The sample consisted of PBMCs or a T cell subset sorted from them (not recorded which). The gene calls are TRBV10-3 and TRBJ1-4; D is perhaps TRBD1 (5 bases). This CDR3 reads CAISEDSSSEKLFF. As DNA, the CDR3 is TGTGCCATCAGTGAAGACAGTAGCTCTGAAAAACTGTTTTTT.